Listed below are T cell receptor beta chains from one sample, sequenced in a study of shared clonotypes between healthy human individuals. The data were produced by immunoSEQ multiplex PCR, yet TCRdb's version contains in-frame clones alone and is incomplete. Found here are roughly 120,000 clones, around 73% of them singletons; the top ten hold around 23%. Material: memory CD8+ T cells sorted from blood. The source is a woman aged 25 to 39 in good health. Both conserved end residues are part of each CDR3. Each record gives: V gene, D gene, clone size, J gene, CDR3 DNA, CDR3 protein. The D gene is left open where the match is weak. Clone size is not always given. Where it is, it says once, few, many or a class for expanded clones.

>TRBV4-1|TRBD1|-|TRBJ2-3
TGCGCCAGCAACACCCCTCAGACAGGGGGCGAGGATACGCAGTATTTT
CASNTPQTGGEDTQYF
>TRBV7-9|TRBD2|many|TRBJ2-7
TGTGCCAGCAGCTCTCCCCTTGGTAGCGGGAGCTCCTACGAGCAGTACTTC
CASSSPLGSGSSYEQYF
>TRBV5-1|TRBD2|-|TRBJ2-7
TGCGCCAGCAGCTTGCGGTTTAGCGGGGAAACCTACGAGCAGTACTTC
CASSLRFSGETYEQYF
>TRBV7-9|-|few|TRBJ2-7
TGTGCCAGCAGCTTAGGGACCTCCGACGAGCAGTACTTC
CASSLGTSDEQYF
>TRBV7-9|-|few|TRBJ2-1
TGTGCCAGCAGTCTTACCGGAGGGACCTACAATGAGCAGTTCTTC
CASSLTGGTYNEQFF
>TRBV19|-|-|TRBJ2-3
TGTGCCAGTAGTATTAACGACTACAGTCTAGCAACAGATACGCAGTATTTT
CASSINDYSLATDTQYF
>TRBV6-1|-|-|TRBJ1-2
TGTGCCAGCTGGGATACGGGCGGCTACACCTTC
CASWDTGGYTF
>TRBV7-6|TRBD2|-|TRBJ2-7
TGTGCCAGCAGCCACGAAAGCGGGAGAGGGGGTGACGAGCAGTACTTC
CASSHESGRGGDEQYF
>TRBV7-4|TRBD1|many|TRBJ1-2
TGTGCCAGCAGCGTCGGACAGGGAGGCTATGGCTACACCTTC
CASSVGQGGYGYTF
>TRBV5-1|-|few|TRBJ1-1
TGCGCCAGCTGGGGCGCCTTGAACACTGAAGCTTTCTTT
CASWGALNTEAFF
>TRBV25-1|TRBD2|-|TRBJ2-1
TGTGCCAGCAGTGAATCCCGTAGCGGGATCCACAATGAGCAGTTCTTC
CASSESRSGIHNEQFF
>TRBV21-1|-|-|TRBJ2-7
TGTGCCAGCAGCAAAAGAACCATCTTACACTACGAGCAGTACTTC
CASSKRTILHYEQYF
>TRBV5-1|-|-|TRBJ2-5
TGCGCCAGCAGCTTGCTAGGGCCCTCGAGAGCCCAGTACTTC
CASSLLGPSRAQYF
>TRBV19|TRBD1|few|TRBJ1-2
TGTGCCAGTAACCCAAAAACAGGGGAGAGGGCCTATGGCTACACCTTC
CASNPKTGERAYGYTF
>TRBV9|-|-|TRBJ2-1
TGTGCCAGCAGCGTAGGTGGGGGCAGCGATGAGCAGTTCTTC
CASSVGGGSDEQFF
>TRBV6-1|-|-|TRBJ2-7
TGTGCCAGCGACCTTACCTACGAGCAGTACTTC
CASDLTYEQYF
>TRBV20-1|-|-|TRBJ2-1
TGCAGTGCTAGAGCGGAGCGTGAGCAGTTCTTC
CSARAEREQFF
>TRBV25-1|-|few|TRBJ2-1
TGTGCCAGCAGTGCCAGAAGCCAGGACAGCTCCTACAATGAGCAGTTCTTC
CASSARSQDSSYNEQFF
>TRBV6-5|-|-|TRBJ1-2
TGTGCCAGCAAAGGCCCCCTGCTCAACTATGGCTACACCTTC
CASKGPLLNYGYTF